These T cell receptor beta chains were read from a single sample in a study of blood T cell repertoires in COVID-19. Using immunoSEQ multiplex PCR, the repertoire was profiled, and TCRdb retains in-frame clones only, with some absent. Here the sample spans approximately 81,000 clones, around 82% being singletons. The sample was peripheral blood. The receptors derive from a human donor in a cohort sampled during active COVID-19. Each CDR3 is given with its conserved first and last residue. Fields, in order: D gene, clone size, V gene, J gene, CDR3 DNA, CDR3 protein. D genes are given only for firm matches. Clone sizes are given selectively: once, few, many, or a class where the clone is expanded.

TRBD2,NA,TRBV7-9,TRBJ2-5,TGTGCCAGCAGCTTTGCAGCGGGGGAACAGACCCAGTACTTC,CASSFAAGEQTQYF
NA,NA,TRBV23-1,TRBJ1-1,TGCGCCAGCACCAGGGTTCAAGCTTTCTTT,CASTRVQAFF
TRBD1,once,TRBV5-5,TRBJ2-7,TGTGCCAGCAGCTCGATACCGGGACAGTTTTCGCACGAGCAGTACTTC,CASSSIPGQFSHEQYF
NA,NA,TRBV29-1,TRBJ1-2,TGCAGCGTTGGCCCAGGGGTATCGGACTATGGCTACACCTTC,CSVGPGVSDYGYTF
NA,NA,TRBV6-4,TRBJ2-2,TGTGCCACCTCGCGCGGCGGACTCGGGGAGCTGTTTTTT,CATSRGGLGELFF
TRBD1,NA,TRBV11-2,TRBJ1-2,TGTGCCAGCAGCTCGGACAGGGGAGGCGGCTACACCTTC,CASSSDRGGGYTF
TRBD2,NA,TRBV7-3,TRBJ2-1,TGTGCCAGCAGCTTGGCGTCTAGCGGTAACAATGAGCAGTTCTTC,CASSLASSGNNEQFF
NA,NA,TRBV9,TRBJ2-7,TGTGCCAGCAGTACGGACAGCTCCTACGAGCAGTACTTC,CASSTDSSYEQYF
TRBD1,once,TRBV19,TRBJ1-5,TGTGCCAGTAGTTTGGGGGACAGGGGTTTCCATCAGCCCCAGCATTTT,CASSLGDRGFHQPQHF
NA,NA,TRBV7-9,TRBJ1-3,TGTGCCAGCAGCTTAGGGGGCCGTGGAAACACCATATATTTT,CASSLGGRGNTIYF
TRBD2,NA,TRBV5-1,TRBJ2-7,TGCGCCAGCAGCCCCCAGGCCACTAGCGGGGGCATTCAGGACTTC,CASSPQATSGGIQDF
NA,NA,TRBV4-1,TRBJ1-5,TGCGCCAGCAGCCAAGTAATTGGCCGGGGGAATCAGCCCCAGCATTTT,CASSQVIGRGNQPQHF
NA,NA,TRBV4-1,TRBJ1-1,TGCGCCAGCAGCCAAGAGGGGCAGTTAGCTTTTAGAGCTTTCTTT,CASSQEGQLAFRAFF
TRBD1,NA,TRBV6-5,TRBJ1-3,TGTGCCACCAAACAGGGGAGTCTTGCTGGAAACACCATATATTTT,CATKQGSLAGNTIYF
NA,NA,TRBV6-1,TRBJ2-2,TGTGCCAGCAGTGAAGCGCTTGCGGGGGAGCTGTTTTTT,CASSEALAGELFF
TRBD1,NA,TRBV27,TRBJ1-3,TGTGCCAGCAGTTGTTCCTCCGGGACAGGGGGTCGAAACACCATATATTTT,CASSCSSGTGGRNTIYF
NA,NA,TRBV6-1,TRBJ1-1,TGTGCCAGCAGTGACCAAACTCGGGCTGAAGCTTTCTTT,CASSDQTRAEAFF
TRBD1,NA,TRBV29-1,TRBJ2-7,TGCAGCGTTGAAATACCCCTACAGGGGTATCGGTACGAGCAGTACTTC,CSVEIPLQGYRYEQYF
TRBD2,NA,TRBV5-3,TRBJ2-5,TGTGCCAGAAGCTTGCGGCTAGCGGGGGGGTCTACCCAAGAGACCCAGTACTTC,CARSLRLAGGSTQETQYF
NA,NA,TRBV25-1,TRBJ1-6,TGTGCCAGCAACCGACAGAAAAATTCCTATAATTCACCCCTCCACTTT,CASNRQKNSYNSPLHF
NA,few,TRBV27,TRBJ1-6,TGTGCCAGCAGTTATGGGGCTAATAATTCACCCCTCCACTTT,CASSYGANNSPLHF
NA,NA,TRBV3-1/TRBV3-2,TRBJ1-5,TGTGCCAGCAGCGCCAGCTCAGGGCGGGGGGGACAGCCCCAGCATTTT,CASSASSGRGGQPQHF
NA,few,TRBV5-1,TRBJ1-4,TGCGCCAGCAGCTTGGCCGCAGTGAATGAAAAACTGTTTTTT,CASSLAAVNEKLFF
NA,NA,TRBV13,TRBJ2-1,TGTGCCAGCAGCTTAGATACTAGCAGCAATGAGCAGTTCTTC,CASSLDTSSNEQFF
NA,NA,TRBV19,TRBJ1-6,TGTGCCAGTAGTATCTGGGGCCCTCTTCAAGCGATCGGTAGCTCACCCCTCCACTTT,CASSIWGPLQAIGSSPLHF
TRBD1,few,TRBV19,TRBJ2-7,TGTGCCAGTAGTGCATGGGACAGGGACTACGAGCAGTACTTC,CASSAWDRDYEQYF
TRBD2,NA,TRBV5-1,TRBJ2-7,TGCGCCAGCAGCTTAGCGGGGGGAACCTACGAGCAGTACTTC,CASSLAGGTYEQYF
TRBD1,NA,TRBV30,TRBJ1-2,TGTGCCGGCGGGCGGGACAGCTTTTATGGCTACACCTTC,CAGGRDSFYGYTF
TRBD1,NA,TRBV28,TRBJ1-5,TGTGCCAGCCGACGGACAGGGTCCCAGCCCCAGCATTTT,CASRRTGSQPQHF
TRBD1,NA,TRBV6-1,TRBJ1-5,TGTGCCAGCAGTGGGACAGGGGGTGGTCTGAGCAATCAGCCCCAGCATTTT,CASSGTGGGLSNQPQHF
TRBD1,NA,TRBV27,TRBJ2-7,TGTGCCAGCAGTTCCTCCGGGGGACAGGGCTACGAGCAGTACTTC,CASSSSGGQGYEQYF
TRBD2,NA,TRBV6-6,TRBJ2-1,TGTGCCAGCAGTTACCCGGGACTAGCGGGGGGTAATGAGCAGTTCTTC,CASSYPGLAGGNEQFF
NA,NA,TRBV15,TRBJ1-2,TGTGCCACCAGCAGAGGGGCAGGGGAGGGAACTAACTATGGCTACACCTTC,CATSRGAGEGTNYGYTF
TRBD1,NA,TRBV6-2/TRBV6-3,TRBJ1-2,TGTGCCAGCAGTTACGGGGACAGGGTGAACTATGGCTACACCTTC,CASSYGDRVNYGYTF
NA,NA,TRBV20-1,TRBJ2-4,TGCAGTGCTAGTCCTCCCGGCGGCAAAAACATTCAGTACTTC,CSASPPGGKNIQYF
TRBD1,once,TRBV2,TRBJ1-5,TGTGCCAGCAGTGAAGCCGGGCAGGGGGTCAATCAGCCCCAGCATTTT,CASSEAGQGVNQPQHF
TRBD1,NA,TRBV3-1/TRBV3-2,TRBJ1-2,TGTGCCAGCAGCCAGGGACAGGGGGCGAATGGCTACACCTTC,CASSQGQGANGYTF
TRBD1,few,TRBV6-6,TRBJ1-5,TGTGCTTCCGGGACAGAGCGACTCAATCAGCCCCAGCATTTT,CASGTERLNQPQHF
TRBD1,NA,TRBV7-9,TRBJ1-2,TGTGCCAGCAGCTTAACTTCAAGGACAGGATTGGGGGGCTACACCTTC,CASSLTSRTGLGGYTF
NA,NA,TRBV19,TRBJ2-7,TGTGCCAGTAGTCAGGGGTTCTACGAGCAGTACTTC,CASSQGFYEQYF
NA,NA,TRBV6-6,TRBJ2-7,TGTGCCAGCAGTTACTCGTTACTGACCTACGAGCAGTACTTC,CASSYSLLTYEQYF
NA,NA,TRBV11-3,TRBJ2-1,TGTGCCAGCAGCTTAGATAGGAGGGGACTCTACAATGAGCAGTTCTTC,CASSLDRRGLYNEQFF
TRBD1,NA,TRBV6-6,TRBJ2-7,TGTGCCAGCAGTTACTTGGGACAGGGCACCTACGAGCAGTACTTC,CASSYLGQGTYEQYF
NA,NA,TRBV2,TRBJ1-3,TGTGCCACTGGGTGGGCAAACGGAAACACCATATATTTT,CATGWANGNTIYF
NA,many,TRBV19,TRBJ2-6,TGTGCCAGTAAAAGGACAGCCTACTCTGGGGCCAACGTCCTGACTTTC,CASKRTAYSGANVLTF
NA,NA,TRBV5-1,TRBJ2-7,TGCGCCAGCAGCTCAGGGTCCTACGAGCAGTACTTC,CASSSGSYEQYF
NA,NA,TRBV6-5,TRBJ2-7,TGTGCCAGCGGGGGCCTGCCCTACGAGCAGTACTTC,CASGGLPYEQYF
TRBD2,NA,TRBV4-2,TRBJ2-1,TGTGCCAGCAGGCAAACTAGCGGTGGCTCCTACAATGAGCAGTTCTTC,CASRQTSGGSYNEQFF
NA,few,TRBV2,TRBJ1-3,TGTGCCAGCAGTGCTGGTTTCCTCGCAGGGAAAAACTCTGGAAACACCATATATTTT,CASSAGFLAGKNSGNTIYF
NA,NA,TRBV15,TRBJ1-2,TGTGCCACCAGCAGAGATATACAGACCTATGGCTACACCTTC,CATSRDIQTYGYTF
NA,NA,TRBV3-1/TRBV3-2,TRBJ1-2,TGTGCCAGCAGCCAAGAGACTACCAGCTATGGCTACACCTTC,CASSQETTSYGYTF
NA,NA,TRBV6-5,TRBJ2-3,TGTGCCTCAACTGCCGCAGAGGGCACAGATACGCAGTATTTT,CASTAAEGTDTQYF
TRBD2,NA,TRBV6-6,TRBJ2-2,TGTGCCTGGGGACTAGCAGGCGGGGAGCTGTTTTTT,CAWGLAGGELFF
TRBD2,NA,TRBV6-5,TRBJ2-1,TGTGCCAGCAGACAACTAGCGGGGGGGGAGTTCTTC,CASRQLAGGEFF
NA,NA,TRBV11-2,TRBJ2-7,TGTGCCAGCAGCCGCGCCTACGAGCAGTACTTC,CASSRAYEQYF
NA,NA,TRBV29-1,TRBJ1-5,TGCAGCGTTGCCGGGAATAGCAATCAGCCCCAGCATTTT,CSVAGNSNQPQHF
NA,once,TRBV3-1/TRBV3-2,TRBJ2-7,TGTGCCAGCAGCCAAGTCGATAGCCGGGCCGGAGGCGAGCAGTACTTC,CASSQVDSRAGGEQYF